A single sample is the source of the 30 T cell receptor beta chains below, sequenced in a study of neurological immune-mediated disorders. Via MiXCR, TCRdb re-called the 5' RACE reads, giving one row per CDR3 protein. The repertoire holds tens of thousands of distinct CDR3 sequences, just over 4% seen once, with around 27% in the top ten. Sequencing input: CD4+ T cells from blood. The receptor source for this set is a middle-aged woman in good health.

The table lists this clonotype with many counts. The chain links TRBV28 to TRBJ1-2; D is unclear. Germline CDR1 reads MDHEN; CDR2 reads SYDVKM. V lost 2 bases and J 3 bases, leaving 13 bases between the germline ends. The CDR3 loop spans 15 amino acids. For the CDR3, the DNA is TGTGCCAGCAGTTTACGCCCGGAACTCTACTATGGCTACACCTTC. Amino acid sequence: CASSLRPELYYGYTF.

In this sample, this clonotype turned up many times. The CDR3 sequence: CASSSSGRSGGNEQFF. The DNA of the CDR3 is TGTGCCAGCAGCTCATCTGGCCGATCAGGGGGCAATGAGCAGTTCTTC. The chain employs TRBV7-2 and TRBJ2-1, with TRBD1 matching over 7 bases. The junction had 12 bases not matched to a gene; V was cut back by 4 bases and J by 6 bases. The CDR3 is made up of 16 amino acids. From germline, CDR1 is SGHTA and CDR2 FQGNSA.

This clonotype came up many times. This sequence joins TRBV11-1 and TRBJ1-1; D unresolved. Trimming left V 5 bases short and J 3 bases short, with 16 bases between. CDR3 length equals 15 residues. Germline values: CDR1 SGHAT, CDR2 FQDESV (reference sequence). The chain's CDR3 is CASSPTRVRDTEAFF. CDR3 bases: TGTGCCAGCAGCCCCACCCGGGTCCGGGACACTGAAGCTTTCTTT.

This clonotype was seen at least ten times. The chain joins TRBV20-1 to TRBJ1-5; D is unresolved. The CDR3 consists of 13 residues. Germline V gene lookup returns CDR1 DFQATT and CDR2 SNEGSKA (reference sequence). Between the trimmed V and J ends, which lost 0 bases and 3 bases, there was a span of 6 bases. CDR3 region: CSARDKYNQPQHF. The CDR3 bases are TGCAGTGCTAGAGACAAGTACAATCAGCCCCAGCATTTT.

This chain links TRBV5-6 with TRBJ2-7; no reliable D call. Deletions cut 4 bases from V and 0 bases from J, with 8 bases between. The CDR3 sequence is 13 residues long. Germline V gives CDR1 SGHDT, CDR2 YYEEEE. The CDR3 reads CASSGWSSYEQYF. In nucleotides, the CDR3 is TGTGCCAGCAGCGGGTGGAGCTCCTACGAGCAGTACTTC.

This clonotype was observed many times. V gene TRBV30 combines with J gene TRBJ2-2, with TRBD2 matching over 8 bases. J was trimmed by 5 bases and V by 2 bases; bases with no gene match: 10. Germline lookup yields CDR1 GTSNPN and CDR2 SVGIG (reference sequence). The CDR3 sequence is 16 residues long. The CDR3: CAWSTLAALLTGELFF. CDR3 sequence (DNA): TGTGCCTGGAGTACACTAGCGGCCCTTTTGACCGGGGAGCTGTTTTTT.

This clonotype was picked up many times. The chain is built from TRBV5-1 and TRBJ2-7, with TRBD1 identical over 10 bases. This CDR3 spans 15 amino acids. CDR1 is SGHRS and CDR2 is YFSETQ in the germline V gene. J gave up 5 bases and V 7 bases, and 12 bases lay outside the gene matches. CDR3 sequence (DNA): TGCGCCAGCCAAAGAACGGACAGGGGGATCAACGAGCAGTACTTC. This codes for CASQRTDRGINEQYF. Combining the CDR3 with reference TRBV5-1 and TRBJ2-7 gives the whole variable domain KAGVTQTPRYLIKTRGQQVTLSCSPISGHRSVSWYQQTPGQGLQFLFEYFSETQRNKGNFPGRFSGRQFSNSRSEMNVSTLELGDSALYLCASQRTDRGINEQYFGPGTRLTVT.

This clonotype was seen repeatedly, ten times or more. V and J are TRBV20-1 and TRBJ2-7; 7 bases are a match to TRBD1. V was clipped by 5 bases and J by 5 bases; unmatched bases: 12. CDR3 length equals 14 residues. Germline CDR1 and CDR2: DFQATT and SNEGSKA (reference sequence). The CDR3 DNA sequence: TGCAGTGCTGAAGGACGACAGGGAAGGAACGAGCAGTACTTC. It codes for CSAEGRQGRNEQYF.

This clonotype was recorded many times. This chain links TRBV7-9 with TRBJ1-4, with D possibly TRBD1 on 5 matching bases. The CDR3 extends over 12 amino acids. The V end lost 5 bases, the J end lost 5 bases, and 6 bases lay between the germline ends. Germline assignment: CDR1 SEHNR and CDR2 FQNEAQ (reference sequence). CDR3 residues: CASSRDNEKLFF. The CDR3 DNA follows: TGTGCCAGCAGCCGGGACAATGAAAAACTGTTTTTT.

This clonotype came up many times. V is TRBV9 and J is TRBJ2-5, with 16 bases aligning to TRBD2. CDR3 size: 17 residues. V shed 0 bases and J 6 bases; nucleotides not matched to a gene: 5. Germline loops: CDR1 SGDLS, CDR2 YYNGEE. The CDR3 region is CASSVGGLAGGPQTQYF. The DNA for the CDR3 is TGTGCCAGCAGCGTAGGGGGACTAGCGGGGGGGCCGCAGACCCAGTACTTC.

This clonotype was found many times. This sequence joins TRBV12-3 or TRBV12-4 and TRBJ1-1, with a possible D match to TRBD1 (5 bases). The CDR3 contains 16 residues. Trimming removed 3 bases from V and 4 bases from J, with 18 bases in between. CDR3 loop: CASSLGGAEKTTEAFF. In DNA, the CDR3 is TGTGCCAGCAGTTTGGGAGGGGCCGAAAAGACCACTGAAGCTTTCTTT.

This clonotype was detected many times. The chain employs TRBV5-1 and TRBJ2-1; D remains unclear. CDR3 length: 18 residues. Looked up from germline, CDR1 is SGHRS and CDR2 is YFSETQ. V was trimmed by 0 bases and J by 0 bases, leaving 16 bases between them. The CDR3 is CASSLAGKRLSSYNEQFF. In DNA, the CDR3 is TGCGCCAGCAGCTTGGCCGGTAAGAGGCTGAGCTCCTACAATGAGCAGTTCTTC.

This clonotype was recorded many times. V and J are TRBV10-3 and TRBJ1-1, with 8 bases identical to TRBD1. The CDR3 spans 13 residues. The V segment lost 5 bases and the J segment 6 bases; nucleotides outside the gene matches: 5. Germline loops: CDR1 ENHRY, CDR2 SYGVKD. CDR3 nucleotide sequence: TGTGCCATCAGTAATGGACAGGGAGCTGAAGCTTTCTTT. It encodes CAISNGQGAEAFF.

This clonotype was counted at least ten times. The chain combines TRBV7-8 with TRBJ2-1; 9 bases align to TRBD2. V was clipped by 3 bases and J by 8 bases; unmatched bases: 8. CDR3 size: 15 residues. Germline-derived CDR1 and CDR2 are SGHVS and FQNEAQ. The CDR3 here is CASSFFSGSTDEQFF. The CDR3 DNA follows: TGTGCCAGCAGCTTCTTTAGCGGGAGCACGGATGAGCAGTTCTTC.

In its sample, this clonotype was seen many times. The chain joins TRBV20-1 to TRBJ1-1; no firm D call. The CDR3 contains 13 residues. V lost 3 bases to trimming and J lost 1 base, with 9 bases between them. CDR1 DFQATT and CDR2 SNEGSKA come from the germline V gene (reference sequence). CDR3 loop: CSARGYKNTEAFF. The CDR3, as DNA: TGCAGTGCTAGGGGGTACAAGAACACTGAAGCTTTCTTT.

This clonotype was seen at least ten times. V gene TRBV27 combines with J gene TRBJ1-2; no clear D. The CDR3 is made up of 13 amino acids. The germline V gene has CDR1 MNHEY and CDR2 SMNVEV (reference sequence). Between the trimmed V and J ends, which lost 2 bases and 1 base, there was a span of 5 bases. The CDR3 sequence is CASSLTSNYGYTF. Here the CDR3 DNA reads TGTGCCAGCAGTTTAACTAGTAACTATGGCTACACCTTC.

This clonotype was recorded at least ten times. The chain carries TRBV7-3 and TRBJ2-1, with 8 nucleotides matching TRBD1. This CDR3 comprises 13 residues. V gave up 6 bases and J gave up 7 bases; unmatched junction bases: 5. The V gene's germline CDR1 is SGHTA and CDR2 FQGTGA. DNA for the CDR3: TGTGCCAGCAGTCCAGGGGGCAGGAATGAGCAGTTCTTC. Protein: CASSPGGRNEQFF.

This clonotype was counted at least ten times. The chain carries TRBV5-1 and TRBJ1-4; D might be TRBD1 (6 bases). V lost 0 bases to trimming and J lost 7 bases, with 16 bases between them. The CDR3 runs 16 residues. Germline CDR1 SGHRS, CDR2 YFSETQ. The CDR3, as DNA: TGCGCCAGCAGCTTGGATTCCCAGGGGAAGGCTGAAAAACTGTTTTTT. Its translation is CASSLDSQGKAEKLFF.

This clonotype was recorded many times. This chain links TRBV7-9 with TRBJ1-2; 9 bases match TRBD1. Germline CDR1 and CDR2: SEHNR and FQNEAQ (reference sequence). Germline trimming cut 1 base from V and 8 bases from J; bases unmatched to any gene: 8. There are 15 residues in the CDR3. The CDR3: CASSLVGQGLVGYTF. Here the CDR3 DNA reads TGTGCCAGCAGCTTAGTGGGACAGGGACTGGTCGGCTACACCTTC.

This clonotype was observed many times. The V and J genes are TRBV7-2 and TRBJ2-7, with TRBD2 matching over 10 bases. V lost 4 bases and J lost 1; bases outside the gene matches: 4. Germline V gene lookup returns CDR1 SGHTA and CDR2 FQGNSA. The length of the CDR3 is 15 residues. DNA of the CDR3: TGTGCCAGCAGCTATCTAGCGGGGGCTTCCTACGAGCAGTACTTC. Translating it yields CASSYLAGASYEQYF.

This clonotype appeared many times. The rearrangement uses TRBV14 and TRBJ2-1; 8 nucleotides agree with TRBD2. The CDR3 totals 17 residues. Germline lookup yields CDR1 SGHDN and CDR2 FVKESK. J gave up 8 bases and V 0 bases, and 12 bases lay outside the gene matches. CDR3 bases: TGTGCCAGCAGCCAAGATTTAAGTTGGGAGCGGGAGCATGAGCAGTTCTTC. This sequence encodes CASSQDLSWEREHEQFF.

This clonotype showed up many times. The V and J genes are TRBV20-1 and TRBJ2-7; 10 bases map to TRBD1. The V and J ends lost 6 bases and 7 bases, in that order; junction bases with no gene match: 12. Germline CDR1 DFQATT, CDR2 SNEGSKA (reference sequence). This CDR3 comprises 14 residues. CDR3 loop: CSAQGTGALGEQYF. The CDR3 coding sequence is TGCAGTGCCCAAGGGACAGGGGCGCTTGGGGAGCAGTACTTC.

This clonotype was counted at least ten times. One junction end disagrees with the germline gene, perhaps due to a read error. The chain employs TRBV2 and TRBJ2-1; 9 nucleotides align to TRBD2. The CDR3 has 11 amino acids. Germline V gene lookup returns CDR1 SNHLY and CDR2 FYNNEI. The CDR3 DNA sequence: TGTGCCAGCAGTGATGGGCGGGGGGGCCCCTTC. Its protein product is CASSDGRGGPF.

This clonotype was seen ten or more times. This sequence joins TRBV20-1 and TRBJ2-1, with 8 bases matching TRBD2. There are 14 residues in the CDR3. J was trimmed by 4 bases and V by 3 bases; bases with no gene match: 5. The germline V gene encodes CDR1 DFQATT and CDR2 SNEGSKA (reference sequence). The CDR3 protein is CSARDASGYNEQFF. The CDR3 DNA reads as TGCAGTGCTAGGGATGCTAGCGGGTACAATGAGCAGTTCTTC.

The table lists this clonotype with many counts. The J gene is TRBJ2-1, the V gene TRBV20-1, with D unresolved. V lost 6 bases to trimming and J lost 4 bases, with 25 bases between them. Germline-derived CDR1 and CDR2 are DFQATT and SNEGSKA (reference sequence). The CDR3 is 17 residues long. This CDR3 is CSAINSRRNPDYNEQFF. The CDR3 bases are TGCAGTGCGATCAACAGTCGCCGGAACCCGGATTACAATGAGCAGTTCTTC.

This clonotype was detected many times. The chain carries TRBV5-1 and TRBJ2-5; the match to TRBD2 covers 8 bases. The CDR3 length is 16 residues. V was pared by 0 bases and J by 4 bases, with 8 bases of the junction left unmatched. Germline CDR1 and CDR2: SGHRS and YFSETQ. The CDR3: CASSLAGGGVLETQYF. In DNA, the CDR3 is TGCGCCAGCAGCTTGGCCGGGGGGGGGGTCCTAGAGACCCAGTACTTC.

This clonotype was picked up many times. The chain couples TRBV20-1 to TRBJ1-5, with D uncertain. The CDR3 runs to 12 residues. Germline lookup yields CDR1 DFQATT and CDR2 SNEGSKA (reference sequence). V was trimmed by 1 base and J by 4 bases, leaving 5 bases between them. CDR3 region: CSARGANQPQHF. DNA for the CDR3: TGCAGTGCTAGAGGGGCAAATCAGCCCCAGCATTTT.

This clonotype has a count of ten or more. This chain joins TRBV7-9 and TRBJ2-2; D gene ambiguous. V was clipped by 2 bases and J by 7 bases, with 5 bases between them. Germline CDR1 and CDR2: SEHNR and FQNEAQ (reference sequence). The CDR3 has 12 amino acids. For the CDR3, the DNA is TGTGCCAGCAGCTTAATCTACGGGGAGCTGTTTTTT. It is translated as CASSLIYGELFF.

This clonotype was found many times. This chain connects TRBV7-2 to TRBJ2-3, with 7 nucleotides matching TRBD2. The CDR3 contains 17 residues. The V segment lost 5 bases and the J segment 1 base; nucleotides outside the gene matches: 12. Looked up from germline, CDR1 is SGHTA and CDR2 is FQGNSA. CDR3: CASSRKVGGGGTDTQYF. The CDR3 region has the DNA TGTGCCAGCAGCCGTAAAGTGGGCGGGGGTGGCACAGATACGCAGTATTTT.

This clonotype was counted at least ten times. The rearrangement uses TRBV20-1 and TRBJ2-3; tentatively, D is TRBD2 (6 bases). Looked up from germline, CDR1 is DFQATT and CDR2 is SNEGSKA (reference sequence). The CDR3 has 15 amino acids. V lost 3 bases and J 5 bases, leaving 18 bases between the germline ends. CDR3 sequence reads: CSASGETSFGDTQYF. CDR3 sequence (DNA): TGCAGTGCTAGTGGAGAGACTAGTTTTGGAGATACGCAGTATTTT.